This T cell receptor beta chain is from a study of OX40 agonist ivuxolimab in advanced cancers. With respect to the entire study: Ivuxolimab was an agonistic, fully human IgG2 monoclonal antibody directed against OX40 (CD134), a costimulatory receptor. Prior anti-PD-1, anti-PD-L1 or anti-CTLA-4 therapy was permitted, and checkpoint inhibitors had been received by about 44% of dose-escalation patients. Of the approximately 50 dose-escalation patients, hepatocellular carcinoma was present in 19, melanoma in approximately 15, renal cell carcinoma in 9 and head and neck cancer in 9. A male proportion of 82.7% and a mean age of approximately 62 years, ranging from about 20 to 85, were recorded for the dose-escalation cohort. Intravenous ivuxolimab was administered to patients every 2 weeks at six dose levels: 0.01, 0.1, 0.3, 1.5, 3 and 10 mg/kg. Peripheral TCRbeta sequencing was intended to test whether TCR sequence diversity was altered and clonal T-cell expansion was caused by ivuxolimab. Partial responses were achieved by three dose-escalation patients, of whom one had hepatocellular carcinoma and two had cutaneous melanoma. The monotherapy dose-escalation portion (N of about 49 patients) of the phase I ivuxolimab trial is reported in the paper. The paper as a whole reports these results and caveats: In partial responders in the 0.1-3.0 mg/kg groups, normalized peripheral clonal expansion was found to be among the lowest, especially among CD8+ T cells. The antigen specificity of the peripheral T cells that underwent clonal expansion was not determined. Clonal expansion of both CD4+ and CD8+ blood T cells was observed from baseline to week 6 at doses 0.1 to 3.0 mg/kg. Low levels of normalized T-cell clonal expansion were also seen in some patients who did not respond. After ivuxolimab, expanded clones were on average more numerous among CD8+ T cells than among CD4+ T cells.

Regarding this clone: It lacks a known antigen. Base qualities are not at hand, and no much larger clone is one base apart.

The trial excluded patients who had a history of autoimmune disease or who were on systemic immunosuppression. Peripheral blood for TCR sequencing was collected from all dose cohorts at baseline, on cycle 4 day 1, and on cycle 7 day 1. The samples were drawn from a first-in-human, open-label, multicenter phase I dose-escalation trial of ivuxolimab. The trial enrolled adults with locally advanced or metastatic head and neck squamous cell, hepatocellular, melanoma or renal cell carcinoma. Before TCR sequencing, CD4+ T cells and CD8+ T cells from peripheral blood were sorted into separate populations. To sequence the TCRbeta CDR3 region, genomic DNA was isolated from the sorted cells. The immunoSEQ Assay was used for sequencing of TCRbeta CDR3 regions. TCRdb limited this immuneACCESS table to in-frame rearrangements with V and J called. A share of clones is missing; checked studies link under half to unresolved V genes, and the rest is unexplained. For this sample the table gives tens of thousands of clones, of which around 78% were detected only once. The ten largest account for about 5.7% of the sample.

CDR1 and CDR2 are read off the germline V gene as SGHDN and FVKESK. Trimming costs V 4 bases and J 5 bases, and their ends lie 20 bases apart. There are 16 amino acids in the CDR3, from cysteine to phenylalanine inclusive. Of all the DNA, just the CDR3 is kept, 48 bases in frame from base 1. The chain joins TRBV14 to TRBJ1-1, and possibly TRBD1, on 6 matching bases. The receptor was derived from an adult with an advanced solid tumor such as melanoma, head and neck, liver or kidney cancer. The source was CD4+ or CD8+ T cells sorted from blood, collected in a trial of the OX40 agonist ivuxolimab. The DNA reads as follows: TGTGCCAGCAGCCCTGCCCCCGCAGGGGTTAGGACTGAAGCTTTCTTT. Its protein is CASSPAPAGVRTEAFF.